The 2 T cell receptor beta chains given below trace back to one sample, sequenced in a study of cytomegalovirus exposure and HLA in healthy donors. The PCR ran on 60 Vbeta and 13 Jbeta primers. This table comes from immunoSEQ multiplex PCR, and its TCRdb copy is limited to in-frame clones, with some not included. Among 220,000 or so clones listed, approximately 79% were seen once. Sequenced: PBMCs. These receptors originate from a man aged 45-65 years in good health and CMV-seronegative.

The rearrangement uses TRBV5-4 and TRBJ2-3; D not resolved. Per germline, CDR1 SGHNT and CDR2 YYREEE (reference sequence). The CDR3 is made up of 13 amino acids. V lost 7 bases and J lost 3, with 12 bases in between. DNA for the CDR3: TGTGCCAGCGGCCTAGTTCCAACAGATACGCAGTATTTT. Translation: CASGLVPTDTQYF.

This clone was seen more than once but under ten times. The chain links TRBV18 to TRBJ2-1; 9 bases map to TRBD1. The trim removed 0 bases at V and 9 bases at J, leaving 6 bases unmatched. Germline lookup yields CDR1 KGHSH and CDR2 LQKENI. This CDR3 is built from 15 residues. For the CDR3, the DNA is TGTGCCAGCTCACCACCGCTACAGGGGGCAAGTGAGCAGTTCTTC. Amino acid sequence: CASSPPLQGASEQFF.